This entry features one TCR beta chain sequence. Preparing the TCRbeta library involved the use of unique molecular identifiers. TCRdb re-analysed the PCR reads in MiXCR, keeping a single row per CDR3 protein. The profile shows a few hundred thousand distinct CDR3 sequences, approximately 9.8% of them singletons. The data are from a study of T-cell reconstitution after alpha-beta-depleted transplantation in children. This CDR3 comprises 13 residues. V lost 3 bases, J lost 5 bases, and 3 bases stayed unmatched. The V gene's germline CDR1 is MNHEY and CDR2 SMNVEV (reference sequence). The chain uses TRBV27 and TRBJ2-5; TRBD1 matches 7 bases. The source material was PBMCs from the stem cell graft donor, sampled from the stem cell graft. The receptor was derived from a human donor who donated a stem cell graft to a child with SCID. In DNA form, the CDR3 reads TGTGCCAGCAGTTTCAACAGGGGTGAGACCCAGTACTTC. As protein: CASSFNRGETQYF.